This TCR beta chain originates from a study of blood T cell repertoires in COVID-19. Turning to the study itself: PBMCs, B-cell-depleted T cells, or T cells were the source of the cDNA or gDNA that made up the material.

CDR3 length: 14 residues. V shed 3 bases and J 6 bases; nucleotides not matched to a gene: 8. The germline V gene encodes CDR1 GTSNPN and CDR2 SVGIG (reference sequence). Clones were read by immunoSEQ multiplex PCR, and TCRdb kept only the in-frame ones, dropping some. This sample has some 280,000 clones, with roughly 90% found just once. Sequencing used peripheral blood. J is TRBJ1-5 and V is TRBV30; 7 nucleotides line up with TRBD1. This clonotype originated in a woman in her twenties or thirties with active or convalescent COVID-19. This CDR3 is CAWSRQGSFQPQHF. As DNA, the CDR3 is TGTGCCTGGAGCAGACAGGGCAGTTTTCAGCCCCAGCATTTT.